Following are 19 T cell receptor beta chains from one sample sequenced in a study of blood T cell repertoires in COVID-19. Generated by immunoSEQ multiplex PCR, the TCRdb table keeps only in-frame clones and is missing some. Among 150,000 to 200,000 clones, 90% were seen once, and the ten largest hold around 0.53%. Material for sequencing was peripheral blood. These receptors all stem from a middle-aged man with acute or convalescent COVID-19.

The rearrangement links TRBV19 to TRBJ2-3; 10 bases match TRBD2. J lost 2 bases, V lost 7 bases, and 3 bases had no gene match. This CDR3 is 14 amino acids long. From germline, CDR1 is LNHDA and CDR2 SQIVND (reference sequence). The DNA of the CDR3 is TGTGCCAGTACACTAGCGGGGAACACAGATACGCAGTATTTT. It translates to CASTLAGNTDTQYF.

This CDR3 is CASTQFGYEQYF. CDR3 nucleotide sequence: TGTGCCAGCACCCAGTTTGGCTACGAGCAGTACTTC. The chain uses TRBV28 and TRBJ2-7, with unresolved D. Trimming took 7 bases from V and 3 from J, leaving 10 bases between them. The CDR3 is 12 amino acids. CDR1 MDHEN and CDR2 SYDVKM come from the germline V gene.

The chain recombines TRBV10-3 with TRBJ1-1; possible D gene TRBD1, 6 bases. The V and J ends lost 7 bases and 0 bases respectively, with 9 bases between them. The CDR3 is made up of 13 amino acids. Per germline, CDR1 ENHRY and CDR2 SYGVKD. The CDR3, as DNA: TGTGCCATCACTTCAGGGGTGAACACTGAAGCTTTCTTT. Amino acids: CAITSGVNTEAFF.

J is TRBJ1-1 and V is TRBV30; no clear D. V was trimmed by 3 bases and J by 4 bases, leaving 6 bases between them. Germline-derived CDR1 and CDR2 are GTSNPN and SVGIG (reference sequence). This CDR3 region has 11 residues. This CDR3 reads CAWRTITEAFF. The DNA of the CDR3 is TGTGCCTGGAGGACAATCACTGAAGCTTTCTTT.

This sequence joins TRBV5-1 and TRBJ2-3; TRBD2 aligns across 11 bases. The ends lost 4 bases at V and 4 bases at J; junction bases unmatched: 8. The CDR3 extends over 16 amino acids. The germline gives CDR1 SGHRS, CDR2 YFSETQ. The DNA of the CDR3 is TGCGCCAGCAGCGCCTCGGGACTAGCGGCCTCAGATACGCAGTATTTT. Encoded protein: CASSASGLAASDTQYF.

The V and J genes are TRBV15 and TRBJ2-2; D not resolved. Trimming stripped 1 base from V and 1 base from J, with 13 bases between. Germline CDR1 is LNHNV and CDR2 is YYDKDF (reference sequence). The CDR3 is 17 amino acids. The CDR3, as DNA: TGTGCCACCAGCAGAGTCCCCCCAAGACTGAACACCGGGGAGCTGTTTTTT. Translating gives CATSRVPPRLNTGELFF.

The CDR3 loop is CAISATTTGLDGYTF. As DNA, the CDR3 is TGTGCCATCAGTGCCACGACGACAGGGTTGGATGGCTACACCTTC. This chain links TRBV10-3 with TRBJ1-2; 7 positions match TRBD1. V dropped 4 bases and J dropped 6; count of bases not matched to a gene: 11. The CDR3 totals 15 residues. Per the germline V gene, CDR1 is ENHRY and CDR2 is SYGVKD.

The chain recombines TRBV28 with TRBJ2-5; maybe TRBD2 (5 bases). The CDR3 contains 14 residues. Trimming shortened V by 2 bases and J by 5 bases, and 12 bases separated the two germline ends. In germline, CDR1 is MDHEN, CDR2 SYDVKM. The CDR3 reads CASSLEGAVETQYF. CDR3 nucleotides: TGTGCCAGCAGTTTAGAGGGCGCGGTGGAGACCCAGTACTTC.

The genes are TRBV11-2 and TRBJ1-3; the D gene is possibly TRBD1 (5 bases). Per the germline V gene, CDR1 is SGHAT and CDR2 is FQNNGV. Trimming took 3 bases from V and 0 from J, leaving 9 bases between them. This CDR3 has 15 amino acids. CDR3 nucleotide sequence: TGTGCCAGCAGCTTCGGGACTGTCTCTGGAAACACCATATATTTT. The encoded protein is CASSFGTVSGNTIYF.

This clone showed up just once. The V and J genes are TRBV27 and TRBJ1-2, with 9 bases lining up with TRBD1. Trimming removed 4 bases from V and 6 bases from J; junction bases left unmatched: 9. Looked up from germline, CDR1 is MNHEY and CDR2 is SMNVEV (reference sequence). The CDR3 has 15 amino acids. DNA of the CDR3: TGTGCCAGCAGTTCTAGACAGGGGGGAGCGGATGGCTACACCTTC. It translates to CASSSRQGGADGYTF.

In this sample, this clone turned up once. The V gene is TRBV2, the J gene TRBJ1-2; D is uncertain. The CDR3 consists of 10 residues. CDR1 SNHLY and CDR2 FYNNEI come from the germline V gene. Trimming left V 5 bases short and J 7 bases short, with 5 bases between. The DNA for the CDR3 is TGTGCCAGCAGTTCAGTTGGCTACACCTTC. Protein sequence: CASSSVGYTF.

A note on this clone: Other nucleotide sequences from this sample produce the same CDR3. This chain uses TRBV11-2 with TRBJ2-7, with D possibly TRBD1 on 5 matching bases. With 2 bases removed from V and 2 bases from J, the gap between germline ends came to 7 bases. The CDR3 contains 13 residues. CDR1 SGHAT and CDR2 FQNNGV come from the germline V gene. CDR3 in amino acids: CASSLTGPYEQYF. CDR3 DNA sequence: TGTGCCAGCAGCTTAACAGGCCCCTACGAGCAGTACTTC.

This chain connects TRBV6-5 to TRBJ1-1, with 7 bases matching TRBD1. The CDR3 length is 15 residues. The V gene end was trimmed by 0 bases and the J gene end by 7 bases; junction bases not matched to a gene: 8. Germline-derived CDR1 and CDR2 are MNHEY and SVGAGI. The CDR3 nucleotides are TGTGCCAGCAGTTACTCGACAGGGCCTCGCGGTGAAGCTTTCTTT. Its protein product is CASSYSTGPRGEAFF.

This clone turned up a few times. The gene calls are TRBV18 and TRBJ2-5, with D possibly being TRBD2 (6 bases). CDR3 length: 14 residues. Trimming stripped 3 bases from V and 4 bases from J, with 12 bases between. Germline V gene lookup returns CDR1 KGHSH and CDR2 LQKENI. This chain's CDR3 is CASSPSPGVETQYF. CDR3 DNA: TGTGCCAGCTCACCGTCCCCGGGGGTAGAGACCCAGTACTTC.

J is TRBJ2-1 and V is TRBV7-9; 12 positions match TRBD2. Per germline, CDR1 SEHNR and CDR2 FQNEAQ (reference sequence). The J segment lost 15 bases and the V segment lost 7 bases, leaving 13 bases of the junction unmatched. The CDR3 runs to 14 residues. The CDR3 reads CASMAGLAGGQWFF. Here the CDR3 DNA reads TGTGCCAGCATGGCAGGGCTAGCGGGGGGGCAGTGGTTCTTC.

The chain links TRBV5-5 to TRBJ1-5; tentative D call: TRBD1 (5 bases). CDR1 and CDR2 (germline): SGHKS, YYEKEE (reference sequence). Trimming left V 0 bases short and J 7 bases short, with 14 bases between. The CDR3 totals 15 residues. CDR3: CASSLAGGGEQPQHF. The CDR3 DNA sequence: TGTGCCAGCAGCTTGGCCGGGGGGGGTGAACAGCCCCAGCATTTT.

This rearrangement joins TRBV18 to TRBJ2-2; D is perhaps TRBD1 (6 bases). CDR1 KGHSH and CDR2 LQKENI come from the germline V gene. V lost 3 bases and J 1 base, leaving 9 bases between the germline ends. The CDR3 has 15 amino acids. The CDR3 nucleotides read TGTGCCAGCTCACCCGGGACAAAGAACACCGGGGAGCTGTTTTTT. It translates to CASSPGTKNTGELFF.

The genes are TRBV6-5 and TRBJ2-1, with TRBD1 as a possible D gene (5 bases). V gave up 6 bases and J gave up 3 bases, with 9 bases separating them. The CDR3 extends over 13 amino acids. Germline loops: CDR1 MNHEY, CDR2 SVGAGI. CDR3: CASRPGYYNEQFF. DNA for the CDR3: TGTGCCAGCAGACCAGGGTACTACAATGAGCAGTTCTTC.

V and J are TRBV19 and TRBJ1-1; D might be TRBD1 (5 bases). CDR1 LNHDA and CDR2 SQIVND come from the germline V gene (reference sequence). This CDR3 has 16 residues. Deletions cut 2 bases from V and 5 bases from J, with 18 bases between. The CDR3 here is CASSIPQGGIETEAFF. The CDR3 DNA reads TGTGCCAGTAGTATACCCCAGGGAGGTATAGAAACTGAAGCTTTCTTT.